Listed below are T cell receptor beta chains from one sample, sequenced in a study of blood T cell repertoires in COVID-19. This table comes from immunoSEQ multiplex PCR, and its TCRdb copy is limited to in-frame clones, with some not included. The data contain about 480,000 clones, around 87% of them singletons. Material: PBMCs or T cells enriched from blood (not recorded which). Receptors were obtained from a woman aged 40-49 years who had recovered from COVID-19. The CDR3 runs from the conserved cysteine through the conserved F or W. A D gene is named only where the DNA matches it firmly. Not all rows give a size; the values are once, few, many and, for expanded clones, a class.

v_gene	d_gene	abundance	j_gene	CDR3aa	CDR3nt
TRBV5-1	TRBD1	NA	TRBJ1-5	CASSLVGTERYGNQPQHF	TGCGCCAGCAGCTTGGTCGGGACAGAGAGGTACGGCAATCAGCCCCAGCATTTT
TRBV7-6	TRBD2	NA	TRBJ2-1	CASSLRGRPHNEQFF	TGTGCCAGCAGCTTACGCGGGAGGCCTCACAATGAGCAGTTCTTC
TRBV13	NA	once	TRBJ1-2	CASSLGQSYGYTF	TGTGCCAGCAGCTTAGGACAGTCCTATGGCTACACCTTC
TRBV7-2	TRBD1	once	TRBJ1-5	CASSIGQGASQPQHF	TGTGCCAGCAGCATCGGACAGGGGGCGAGTCAGCCCCAGCATTTT
TRBV9	NA	NA	TRBJ2-7	CASSVGGISYEQYF	TGTGCCAGCAGCGTGGGCGGGATAAGCTACGAGCAGTACTTC
TRBV7-2	NA	NA	TRBJ2-3	CASSSTRGADTQYF	TGTGCCAGCAGCTCGACCAGGGGAGCAGATACGCAGTATTTT
TRBV27	TRBD1	once	TRBJ1-2	CASSLATGLYGYTF	TGTGCCAGCAGCCTTGCGACAGGGCTCTATGGCTACACCTTC
TRBV30	NA	few	TRBJ1-2	CAWSLWGGVGYTF	TGTGCCTGGAGTTTATGGGGGGGCGTTGGCTACACCTTC
TRBV13	NA	NA	TRBJ2-5	CASSLDRPGGTQYF	TGTGCCAGCAGCCTAGACAGGCCCGGGGGGACCCAGTACTTC
TRBV5-8	NA	NA	TRBJ1-3	CASSLSPGENTIYF	TGTGCCAGCAGCTTGTCTCCAGGGGAAAACACCATATATTTT
TRBV18	TRBD2	NA	TRBJ2-1	CASSPSVGNLAGLIYNEQFF	TGTGCCAGCTCACCGAGTGTTGGAAACTTAGCGGGCCTCATCTACAATGAGCAGTTCTTC
TRBV27	TRBD2	NA	TRBJ2-1	CASSRLAGPNEQFF	TGTGCCAGCAGCAGACTAGCAGGCCCTAATGAGCAGTTCTTC
TRBV29-1	TRBD1	NA	TRBJ1-3	CSVGQGASGNTIYF	TGCAGCGTTGGACAGGGGGCCTCGGGAAACACCATATATTTT
TRBV7-7	TRBD2	NA	TRBJ2-1	CASSLEAGAVNEQFF	TGTGCCAGCAGCTTAGAAGCGGGAGCGGTCAATGAGCAGTTCTTC
TRBV11-3	TRBD2	NA	TRBJ2-7	CASSIFGLAGPVYEQYF	TGTGCCAGCAGCATTTTTGGACTAGCGGGCCCAGTGTACGAGCAGTACTTC
TRBV18	TRBD2	NA	TRBJ2-5	CASSPGLAEWETQYF	TGTGCCAGCTCACCCGGACTAGCGGAATGGGAGACCCAGTACTTC
TRBV6-1	NA	NA	TRBJ1-2	CASSEAERNYGYTF	TGTGCCAGCAGTGAAGCGGAGAGGAACTATGGCTACACCTTC
TRBV3-1/TRBV3-2	NA	NA	TRBJ1-5	CASSQRTPQENNQPQHF	TGTGCCAGCAGCCAACGAACCCCACAGGAGAACAATCAGCCCCAGCATTTT
TRBV2	TRBD1	NA	TRBJ1-3	CASSDRGLTIYF	TGTGCCAGCAGTGACAGGGGGCTAACCATATATTTT
TRBV20-1	NA	NA	TRBJ1-5	CSASTGFSNQPQHF	TGCAGTGCTAGTACAGGTTTCAGCAATCAGCCCCAGCATTTT
TRBV5-1	TRBD1	NA	TRBJ2-1	CASSLQGTAEYNEQFF	TGCGCCAGCAGCTTGCAGGGGACAGCAGAATACAATGAGCAGTTCTTC
TRBV30	TRBD1	NA	TRBJ2-3	CAWTLAGTGTDTQYF	TGTGCCTGGACCCTAGCTGGGACAGGCACAGATACGCAGTATTTT
TRBV4-1	TRBD1	NA	TRBJ1-2	CASSQDLDTQGSPLYGYTF	TGCGCCAGCAGCCAAGATTTGGACACACAGGGGTCCCCCCTGTATGGCTACACCTTC
TRBV5-5	TRBD1	NA	TRBJ1-2	CASSLQGLDYGYTF	TGTGCCAGCAGCCTACAGGGGTTAGACTATGGCTACACCTTC
TRBV29-1	NA	NA	TRBJ2-7	CSGKGATYEQYF	TGCAGTGGGAAAGGGGCCACCTACGAGCAGTACTTC
TRBV6-5	NA	NA	TRBJ1-1	CASSHLVGAGFEAFF	TGTGCCAGCAGCCATCTCGTGGGCGCAGGGTTTGAAGCTTTCTTT
TRBV5-1	TRBD1	NA	TRBJ2-7	CASSPRDSSYEQYF	TGCGCCAGCAGCCCCCGGGACAGCTCCTACGAGCAGTACTTC
TRBV4-3	TRBD2	once	TRBJ2-7	CASSQLAGGAGYEQYF	TGCGCCAGCAGCCAACTAGCGGGAGGAGCAGGCTACGAGCAGTACTTC
TRBV18	TRBD2	NA	TRBJ2-1	CASSITSGTVGEQFF	TGTGCCAGCTCAATTACTAGCGGGACAGTGGGCGAGCAGTTCTTC
TRBV7-9	TRBD1	NA	TRBJ1-5	CASSSGTGSHQPQHF	TGTGCCAGCAGCTCTGGGACAGGGTCTCATCAGCCCCAGCATTTT
TRBV4-1	NA	NA	TRBJ1-5	CASSQDVYSNQPQHF	TGCGCCAGCAGCCAAGATGTGTATAGCAATCAGCCCCAGCATTTT
TRBV5-1	NA	NA	TRBJ1-1	CASSPNSRAEAFF	TGCGCCAGCAGCCCCAACTCGCGTGCTGAAGCTTTCTTT
TRBV5-1	NA	NA	TRBJ1-2	CASSSAGLDYGYTF	TGCGCCAGCAGCTCCGCAGGGCTTGACTATGGCTACACCTTC
TRBV20-1	TRBD1	NA	TRBJ2-2	CSASYRGRGGELFF	TGCAGTGCTAGTTACAGGGGGCGTGGCGGGGAGCTGTTTTTT
TRBV30	TRBD1	many	TRBJ1-5	CAWSARDRGIQPQHF	TGTGCCTGGAGTGCACGGGACAGGGGCATTCAGCCCCAGCATTTT
TRBV5-6	TRBD1	NA	TRBJ1-2	CASSYDREDGYTF	TGTGCCAGCAGTTACGACAGGGAAGATGGCTACACCTTC
TRBV12-3/TRBV12-4	NA	NA	TRBJ2-5	CASSLTPQETQYF	TGTGCCAGCAGTTTAACTCCGCAAGAGACCCAGTACTTC
TRBV19	TRBD2	NA	TRBJ2-3	CASSRLAGSTDTQYF	TGTGCCAGTAGTAGACTAGCGGGGAGCACAGATACGCAGTATTTT
TRBV28	NA	NA	TRBJ2-1	CASTPPGRPDYNEQFF	TGTGCCAGCACCCCCCCGGGGAGGCCCGACTACAATGAGCAGTTCTTC
TRBV10-3	TRBD1	NA	TRBJ1-1	CATKDWTGGEKNTEAFF	TGTGCCACGAAAGATTGGACAGGGGGCGAGAAGAACACTGAAGCTTTCTTT